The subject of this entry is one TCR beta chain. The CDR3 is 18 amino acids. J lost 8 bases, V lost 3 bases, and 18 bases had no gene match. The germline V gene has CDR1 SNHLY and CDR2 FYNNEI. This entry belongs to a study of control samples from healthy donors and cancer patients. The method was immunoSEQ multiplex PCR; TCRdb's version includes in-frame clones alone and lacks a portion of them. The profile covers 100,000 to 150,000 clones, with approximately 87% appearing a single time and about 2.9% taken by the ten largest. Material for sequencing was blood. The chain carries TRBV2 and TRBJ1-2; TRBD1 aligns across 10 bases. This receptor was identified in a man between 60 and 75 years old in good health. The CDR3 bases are TGTGCCAGCAGTGATCAGTGGGGGACAGGGGCCGCCTCAGGCGGCTACACCTTC. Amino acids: CASSDQWGTGAASGGYTF.